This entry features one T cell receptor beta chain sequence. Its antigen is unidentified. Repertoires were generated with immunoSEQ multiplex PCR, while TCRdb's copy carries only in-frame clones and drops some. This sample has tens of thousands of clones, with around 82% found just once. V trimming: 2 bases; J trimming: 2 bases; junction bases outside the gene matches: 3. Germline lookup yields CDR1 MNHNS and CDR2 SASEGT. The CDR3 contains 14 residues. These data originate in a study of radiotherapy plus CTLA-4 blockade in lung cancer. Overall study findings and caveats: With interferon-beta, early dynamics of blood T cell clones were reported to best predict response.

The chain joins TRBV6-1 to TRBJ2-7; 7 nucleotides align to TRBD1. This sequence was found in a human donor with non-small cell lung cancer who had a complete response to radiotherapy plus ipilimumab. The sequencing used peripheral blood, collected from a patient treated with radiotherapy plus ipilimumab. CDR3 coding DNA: TGTGCCAGCAGTGAAACCCAGGGGGCCTACGAGCAGTACTTC. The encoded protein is CASSETQGAYEQYF.